This T cell receptor beta chain was profiled in a study of CD8 T cells in ankylosing spondylitis. The CDR3 is made up of 16 amino acids. Overall study findings and caveats: Certain motif variants had earlier been reported in reactive arthritis synovial fluid and blood. Reports say disease-linked clones showed up significantly more in matched ankylosing spondylitis synovial fluid.

This clonotype was seen a handful of times. As yet, its antigen is unknown. Library preparation for TCR beta used quantitative 5'-RACE with molecular barcodes. TCRdb itself ran the 5' RACE reads through MiXCR, one entry per CDR3 protein. The sample lists roughly 120,000 distinct CDR3 sequences, about an eighth seen once, with just under 3% in the top ten. This receptor was obtained from a female donor with ankylosing spondylitis or in good health (not recorded which). Sequencing used blood, either unsorted or a sorted T cell fraction (not recorded which). The chain uses TRBV21-1 and TRBJ1-6. TRBV21-1 is an annotated pseudogene. DNA of the CDR3: TGTGCCAGCAGCAACGGGGATAGCTCCTATAATTCACCCCTCCACTTT. Protein product: CASSNGDSSYNSPLHF.